The source of this T cell receptor beta chain is a study of glioma-infiltrating T cells after dendritic cell vaccination. With respect to this clone: The target antigen is unknown.

The primer mix had 60 V beta and 13 J beta primers. Profiling relied on immunoSEQ multiplex PCR, and the TCRdb table lists in-frame clones only, not all of them. In the table there are 85,000 to 100,000 clones, 65% to 85% of which are singletons. Study results and limitations: The cohort had few patients with full blood and tumor sets.

Trimming removed 5 bases at V and 5 bases at J, with 13 bases between. The CDR3 spans 14 residues. Germline values: CDR1 MDHEN, CDR2 SYDVKM. Indicated time point: after dendritic cell vaccination, including at tumor progression/relapse. No glioblastoma patient carried an isocitrate dehydrogenase mutation. Specimen: blood, collected after dendritic cell vaccination. This chain joins TRBV28 and TRBJ1-5; D uncertain. This receptor was taken from a human donor with glioblastoma. CDR3 region: CASSTDEGYQPQHF. The CDR3 DNA reads as TGTGCCAGCAGTACCGATGAGGGATATCAGCCCCAGCATTTT.